The sample holds a few counts of the clone carrying this TCR beta chain. No antigen is known for it. The sample comes from a study of blood T cells in healthy people across ages. Using a J-beta primer mix together with a sample-barcoded 5' primer, a second PCR was run for about 6 to 12 cycles. TCRdb itself ran the 5' RACE reads through MiXCR, one entry per CDR3 protein. The top ten clones hold 6.5% to 8.5% of a sample with about 1.4 million distinct CDR3 sequences, almost 60% of them seen once. Study-wide points: Observed TCR beta diversity per million T cells went down as age went up. This fall followed a roughly linear course with age.

The CDR3 is 16 residues long. Deletions cut 6 bases from V and 4 bases from J, with 19 bases between. Germline assignment: CDR1 SNHLY and CDR2 FYNNEI. This clonotype was obtained from a young man in good health. Sequencing was done on a sample of blood. The chain recombines TRBV2 with TRBJ2-1, with a tentative D call TRBD1 (6 bases). CDR3 loop: CASSPTTGRRYNEQFF. CDR3 in DNA: TGTGCCAGCAGCCCAACAACAGGGCGAAGATACAATGAGCAGTTCTTC.